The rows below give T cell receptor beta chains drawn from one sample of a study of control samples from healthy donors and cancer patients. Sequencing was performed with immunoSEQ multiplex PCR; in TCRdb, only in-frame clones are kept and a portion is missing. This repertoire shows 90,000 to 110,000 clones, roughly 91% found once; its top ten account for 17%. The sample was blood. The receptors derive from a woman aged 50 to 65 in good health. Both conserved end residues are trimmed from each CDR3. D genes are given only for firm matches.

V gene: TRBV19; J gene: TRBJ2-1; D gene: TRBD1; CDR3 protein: ASSGTGSFREQF
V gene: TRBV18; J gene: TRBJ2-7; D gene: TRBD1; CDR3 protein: ASSKGTAYEQY
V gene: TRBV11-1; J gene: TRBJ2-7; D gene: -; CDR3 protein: ASSDIPREQY
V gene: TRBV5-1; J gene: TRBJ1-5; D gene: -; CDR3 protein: ASSLGGNNQPQH
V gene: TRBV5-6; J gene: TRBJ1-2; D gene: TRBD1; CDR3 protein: ASTWRGGAGGYT
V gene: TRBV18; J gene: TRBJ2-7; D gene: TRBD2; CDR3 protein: ASSPQGTSGGSSYEQY
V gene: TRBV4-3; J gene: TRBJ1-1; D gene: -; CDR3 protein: ASSRGAYTEAF
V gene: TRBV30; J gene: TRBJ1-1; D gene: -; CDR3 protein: AWVENTEAF
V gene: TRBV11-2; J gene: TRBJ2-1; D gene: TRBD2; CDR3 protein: ASSPLAHGLGEQF
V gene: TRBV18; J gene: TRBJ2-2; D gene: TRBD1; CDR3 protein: ASSHGQVTGELF
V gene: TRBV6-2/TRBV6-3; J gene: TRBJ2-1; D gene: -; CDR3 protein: ASSLPLVGEQF
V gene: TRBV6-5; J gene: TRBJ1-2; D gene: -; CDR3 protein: ASSSRQELMGTSYT
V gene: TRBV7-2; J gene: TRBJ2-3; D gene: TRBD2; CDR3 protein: ASSLRLAGDTQY
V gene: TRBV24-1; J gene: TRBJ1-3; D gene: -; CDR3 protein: ATSERSGNTIY
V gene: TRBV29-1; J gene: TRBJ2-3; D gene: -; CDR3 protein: SVELGGVDTQY
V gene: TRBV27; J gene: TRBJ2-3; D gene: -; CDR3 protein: ASTLRGPRDTQY
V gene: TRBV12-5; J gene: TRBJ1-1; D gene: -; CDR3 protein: ASYQGYTEAF
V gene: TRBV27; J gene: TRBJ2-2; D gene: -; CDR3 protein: ASGKLVTGELF
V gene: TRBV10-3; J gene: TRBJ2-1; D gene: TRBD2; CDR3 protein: AISESNIWALLAGGTSSYNEQF
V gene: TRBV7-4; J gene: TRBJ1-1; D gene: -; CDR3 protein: ASTDDPTEAF
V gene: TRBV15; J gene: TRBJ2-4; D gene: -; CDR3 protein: ATSRDRATKNIQY
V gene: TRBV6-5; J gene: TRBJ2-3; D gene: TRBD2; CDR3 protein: ASSYSGLARTDTQY
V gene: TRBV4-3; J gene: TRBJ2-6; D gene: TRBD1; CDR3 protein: ASSQGQIASGANVLT
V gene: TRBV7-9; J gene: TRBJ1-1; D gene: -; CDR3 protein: ASSLVAGLSTEAF
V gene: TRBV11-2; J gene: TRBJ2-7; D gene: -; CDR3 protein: ASSLGVGLLEQY
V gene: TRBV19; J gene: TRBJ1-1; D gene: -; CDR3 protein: ASSIPGRTEAF
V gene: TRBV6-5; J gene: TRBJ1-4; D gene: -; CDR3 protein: ASARQRYEKLF
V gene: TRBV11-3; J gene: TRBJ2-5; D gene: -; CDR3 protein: ASSLIAQETQY
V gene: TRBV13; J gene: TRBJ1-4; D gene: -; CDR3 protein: ASSPRGEGDNEKLF
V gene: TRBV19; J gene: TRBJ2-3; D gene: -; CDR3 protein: AREESDTQY
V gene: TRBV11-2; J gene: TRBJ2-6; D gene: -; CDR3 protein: ASSRTPSSSGANVLT
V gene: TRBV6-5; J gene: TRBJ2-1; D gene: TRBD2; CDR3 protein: ASSLGLAGNEQF
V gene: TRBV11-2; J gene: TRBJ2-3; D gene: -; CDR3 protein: ASSLTFSGSTDTQY
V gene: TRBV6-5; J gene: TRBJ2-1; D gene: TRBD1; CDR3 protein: ASSPGTGAVDEQF
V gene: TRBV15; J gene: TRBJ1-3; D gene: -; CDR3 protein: ATEGDAGNTIY
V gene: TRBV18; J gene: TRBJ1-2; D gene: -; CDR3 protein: ASSRTIRDDGYT
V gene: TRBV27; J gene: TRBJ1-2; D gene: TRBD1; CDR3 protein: ASSSGQGVDGYT
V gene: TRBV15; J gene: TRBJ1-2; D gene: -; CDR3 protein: ATSSARGLSGYT
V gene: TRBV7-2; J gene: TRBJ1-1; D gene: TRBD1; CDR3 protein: ASSLGTGFHAF